This TCR beta chain was identified in a study of PD-1 blockade in mismatch repair-deficient tumors. The TCR-sequenced patients were a few responders to pembrolizumab. Method: immunoSEQ multiplex PCR; TCRdb's copy keeps in-frame clones and lacks some. The sample yields tens of thousands of clones, roughly 75% seen once. The V gene's germline CDR1 is GTSNPN and CDR2 SVGIG (reference sequence). V was pared by 0 bases and J by 0 bases, with 8 bases between. The CDR3 covers 15 residues. The sequencing here drew on peripheral blood, taken 4 weeks after starting pembrolizumab. J is TRBJ1-4 and V is TRBV30; possible D gene TRBD1, 6 bases. This clonotype originated in an adult with mismatch repair-deficient cancer. DNA of the CDR3: TGTGCCTGGAGTGTCGGGACACCAACTAATGAAAAACTGTTTTTT. Protein: CAWSVGTPTNEKLFF.